The clone carrying this T cell receptor beta chain was counted only a few times. The antigen remains undetermined. The CDR3 covers 14 residues. Germline CDR1 is GTSNPN and CDR2 is SVGIG (reference sequence). The germline V and J ends were trimmed by 0 bases and 2 bases, with 11 bases remaining between them. The sample is drawn from a study of T cells after yellow fever vaccination. General study findings and limits: The booster saw the reappearance of most primary-vaccination clones (about 95% CD4, less than 90% CD8). Just a small share of clonotypes turned up in the CD4 compartment as well as the CD8 compartment.

Generation of TCR cDNA used 5'RACE template switching (which added a universal primer site and UMIs). TCRdb processed the 5' RACE reads anew with MiXCR; each CDR3 protein has one entry. Of about 350,000 distinct CDR3 sequences in the sample, roughly 11% were seen once. The source material was PBMCs, sampled on the day of the first yellow fever vaccination. The clonotype originates from a man aged 18 to 35 who received the YFV17D yellow fever vaccine. The rearrangement links TRBV30 to TRBJ2-7; no clear D. The CDR3 DNA follows: TGTGCCTGGAGTGTCCACTCGGCAGCCTACGAGCAGTACTTC. It translates to CAWSVHSAAYEQYF.